These 21 T cell receptor beta chains came from one sample sequenced in a study of beta chain features in type 1 diabetes. Since all of the isolated RNA was reverse transcribed, expressed TCRB transcripts were what got sequenced. The method was immunoSEQ multiplex PCR; TCRdb's version includes in-frame clones alone and lacks a portion of them. In the table there are around 250,000 clones, 25% to 35% of which are singletons. Sample: central memory CD4+ T cells from blood. The receptors come from a man between 25 and 39 years old in good health.

This clone was counted between two and nine times. The gene calls are TRBV2 and TRBJ2-7, with D possibly being TRBD1 or TRBD2 (5 bases each). The V gene's germline CDR1 is SNHLY and CDR2 FYNNEI. The CDR3 has 14 amino acids. V lost 7 bases, J lost 2 bases, and 15 bases lay in between. The CDR3 nucleotides read TGTGCCAGCATTGGGACCTTCGTCCCCTACGAGCAGTACTTC. This translates into CASIGTFVPYEQYF.

The V gene is TRBV20-1, the J gene TRBJ2-3; TRBD1 agrees at 8 bases. Trimming removed 6 bases from V and 13 bases from J; junction bases left unmatched: 9. The germline CDR1 and CDR2 sequences are DFQATT and SNEGSKA (reference sequence). The CDR3 runs 11 residues. The CDR3 DNA reads as TGCAGTGCAGCCAGGGACAGGAGGGAGTATTTT. Translated: CSAARDRREYF.

The chain has TRBV5-1 and TRBJ2-7; the D is unclear. The CDR3 runs to 15 residues. The germline V gene has CDR1 SGHRS and CDR2 YFSETQ. V was shortened by 4 bases and J by 0 bases, with 14 bases between the two germline ends. CDR3 protein: CASSKDTTSSYEQYF. CDR3 in DNA: TGCGCCAGCAGCAAAGACACTACGAGCTCCTACGAGCAGTACTTC.

In its sample, this clone was seen a few times. This sequence joins TRBV9 and TRBJ1-3; weak D call: TRBD1 (5 bases). This CDR3 is built from 16 residues. Germline lookup yields CDR1 SGDLS and CDR2 YYNGEE. V was cut by 5 bases and J by 1 base, with 16 bases left in between. The CDR3 region is CASSLTQGVSGNTIYF. The CDR3 nucleotides are TGTGCCAGCAGTTTGACGCAGGGCGTTTCTGGAAACACCATATATTTT. The full variable domain, its missing parts supplied by reference TRBV9 and TRBJ1-3, is DSGVTQTPKHLITATGQRVTLRCSPRSGDLSVYWYQQSLDQGLQFLIQYYNGEERAKGNILERFSAQQFPDLHSELNLSSLELGDSALYFCASSLTQGVSGNTIYFGEGSWLTVV.

This chain links TRBV7-2 with TRBJ2-7, with 9 bases aligning to TRBD2. J lost 6 bases, V lost 4 bases, and 10 bases had no gene match. The CDR3 has 15 residues. Germline V CDR1 and CDR2: SGHTA, FQGNSA. For the CDR3, the DNA is TGTGCCAGCAGCTCAAACATAGCGGGAGCTATCGAGCAGTACTTC. Translated, it gives CASSSNIAGAIEQYF.

The chain is built from TRBV18 and TRBJ2-2; perhaps TRBD1 as D (5 bases). The V gene lost 3 bases and the J gene lost 5 bases, with 13 bases spanning the gap. This CDR3 has 15 residues. Germline V gene data show CDR1 as KGHSH and CDR2 as LQKENI. The CDR3 bases are TGTGCCAGCTCACCGGACACCTTGGGGACCGGGGAGCTGTTTTTT. It specifies CASSPDTLGTGELFF.

This clone came up a few times. V and J are TRBV28 and TRBJ2-1, with D uncertain. CDR1 and CDR2 from the germline V gene are MDHEN and SYDVKM. The CDR3 has 11 amino acids. Trimming cost V 10 bases and J 7 bases, with 11 bases left between them. CDR3 loop: CATNSGNEQFF. CDR3 in DNA: TGTGCCACCAACTCCGGGAATGAGCAGTTCTTC. The whole variable domain, filled in from reference TRBV28 and TRBJ2-1, reads DVKVTQSSRYLVKRTGEKVFLECVQDMDHENMFWYRQDPGLGLRLIYFSYDVKMKEKGDIPEGYSVSREKKERFSLILESASTNQTSMYLCATNSGNEQFFGPGTRLTVL.

J is TRBJ1-5 and V is TRBV29-1, with 7 bases matching TRBD1. The V gene's germline CDR1 is SQVTM and CDR2 ANQGSEA. The CDR3 sequence is 13 residues long. The junction had 4 bases not matched to a gene; V was cut back by 6 bases and J by 2 bases. The CDR3 region is CSVGTDGNQPQHF. CDR3 nucleotide sequence: TGCAGCGTCGGGACAGATGGCAATCAGCCCCAGCATTTT.

As concerns this clone: Mismatch with germline at one junction end may stem from a read error. J is TRBJ2-7 and V is TRBV29-1; D is perhaps TRBD2 (5 bases). Germline CDR1 SQVTM, CDR2 ANQGSEA. CDR3 length equals 12 residues. The chain's CDR3 is CSVEERAGEQYF. The CDR3 DNA reads TGCAGCGTGGAAGAAAGGGCGGGCGAGCAGTACTTC.

This clone has only one observation. The V gene is TRBV28, the J gene TRBJ2-3; 9 bases are a match to TRBD1. The germline V gene encodes CDR1 MDHEN and CDR2 SYDVKM. Trimming took 5 bases from V and 2 from J; bases not matched to a gene: 8. The CDR3 loop spans 16 amino acids. CDR3 in amino acids: CASSLTGTGPTDTQYF. The CDR3 DNA is TGTGCCAGCAGTCTGACCGGGACAGGGCCCACAGATACGCAGTATTTT.

The CDR3 spells CASKGTGTDTQYF. CDR3 nucleotide sequence: TGTGCCAGCAAAGGGACAGGCACAGATACGCAGTATTTT. The chain recombines TRBV25-1 with TRBJ2-3, with 7 bases fitting TRBD1. The CDR3 has 13 amino acids. CDR1 is MGHDK, CDR2 SYGVNS, per germline. J lost 1 base, V lost 7 bases, and 2 bases had no gene match.

A note on this clone: Germline is not matched at one junction end, which may reflect a read error. V gene TRBV7-2 combines with J gene TRBJ2-3, with 12 bases that match TRBD2. From germline, CDR1 is SGHTA and CDR2 FQGNSA. The CDR3 has 16 amino acids. CDR3 region: CARSRGLAGPRGTQYF. In nucleotides, the CDR3 is TGTGCCCGCAGCCGCGGACTAGCGGGGCCCCGAGGTACGCAGTATTTT.

The sample holds a few counts of this clone. Other DNA sequences within the sample encode an identical CDR3. The chain couples TRBV28 to TRBJ2-1; D unresolved. V lost 4 bases, J lost 6 bases, and 1 base lay in between. The CDR3 runs 10 residues. Per the germline V gene, CDR1 is MDHEN and CDR2 is SYDVKM. CDR3 sequence (DNA): TGTGCCAGCAGTTCCAATGAGCAGTTCTTC. Its translation is CASSSNEQFF.

This clone was counted only a few times. The chain has TRBV4-3 and TRBJ2-1; 8 bases agree with TRBD2. The CDR3 has 15 amino acids. V lost 6 bases, J lost 5 bases, and 9 bases stayed unmatched. Germline V gene data show CDR1 as LGHNA and CDR2 as YSLEER. The DNA for the CDR3 is TGCGCCAGCAGTCTCCGTGGACTAGCCCACAATGAGCAGTTCTTC. This encodes CASSLRGLAHNEQFF.

This clone was counted a few times. The V gene is TRBV10-3, the J gene TRBJ1-2, with unresolved D. Trimming pared 3 bases from V and 8 bases from J, leaving 7 bases between. This CDR3 spans 11 amino acids. CDR1 and CDR2 from the germline V gene are ENHRY and SYGVKD. The CDR3 DNA reads TGTGCCATCAGTGAACCAGGAGGCTACACCTTC. The encoded protein is CAISEPGGYTF.

This clone was detected only once. The chain couples TRBV28 to TRBJ2-7; the D is unclear. V was clipped by 7 bases and J by 4 bases, with 14 bases between them. Germline V gene sequence: CDR1 MDHEN, CDR2 SYDVKM. This CDR3 is 13 amino acids long. CDR3 bases: TGTGCCAGCATTGAGGTCGGTAGGTACGAGCAGTACTTC. Translated, it gives CASIEVGRYEQYF.

The rearrangement uses TRBV6-1 and TRBJ2-5, with D perhaps given as TRBD1 or TRBD2 (5 bases each). Germline CDR1 reads MNHNS; CDR2 reads SASEGT. This CDR3 comprises 13 residues. Trimming shortened V by 7 bases and J by 5 bases, and 14 bases separated the two germline ends. The CDR3 region has the DNA TGTGCCAGCACCTTCGGGGCCCGGGAGACCCAGTACTTC. Residues: CASTFGARETQYF.

There are a few counts of this clone. The chain combines TRBV27 with TRBJ1-1, with D possibly TRBD1 on 5 matching bases. Germline assignment: CDR1 MNHEY and CDR2 SMNVEV (reference sequence). Deletions cut 0 bases from V and 10 bases from J, with 15 bases between. This CDR3 comprises 14 residues. CDR3 residues: CASSLSNGASGAFF. DNA for the CDR3: TGTGCCAGCAGTTTATCGAACGGGGCTTCGGGAGCTTTCTTT.

The gene calls are TRBV7-2 and TRBJ2-1; tentatively, D is TRBD1 or TRBD2 (5 bases each). The V and J ends lost 5 bases and 10 bases respectively, with 12 bases between them. This CDR3 contains 12 residues. Germline CDR1 reads SGHTA; CDR2 reads FQGNSA. The CDR3 region has the DNA TGTGCCAGCAGCCTATGGGACGTCGAGCAGTTCTTC. Its translation is CASSLWDVEQFF. Together with reference TRBV7-2 and TRBJ2-1, the CDR3 gives the full variable domain: GAGVSQSPSNKVTEKGKDVELRCDPISGHTALYWYRQSLGQGLEFLIYFQGNSAPDKSGLPSDRFSAERTGGSVSTLTIQRTQQEDSAVYLCASSLWDVEQFFGPGTRLTVL.

The J gene is TRBJ1-2, the V gene TRBV5-1; 12 bases are shared with TRBD1. From germline, CDR1 is SGHRS and CDR2 YFSETQ. V shed 0 bases and J 7 bases; nucleotides not matched to a gene: 4. The CDR3 covers 15 residues. Here the CDR3 reads CASSLEGQGASGYTF. Written as DNA, the CDR3 is TGCGCCAGCAGCTTGGAGGGACAGGGGGCCTCTGGCTACACCTTC.

This clone was seen more than once but under ten times. The chain carries TRBV29-1 and TRBJ2-2, with 7 positions matching TRBD2. Per germline, CDR1 SQVTM and CDR2 ANQGSEA. The CDR3 loop spans 15 amino acids. V gave up 4 bases and J gave up 3 bases; unmatched junction bases: 8. The CDR3 region has the DNA TGCAGCGTTGGGACTCAGCGGGGATACACCGGGGAGCTGTTTTTT. Amino acid sequence: CSVGTQRGYTGELFF.